A selection of T cell receptor beta chains follows, all from one sample in a study of low-dose radiotherapy and immunotherapy resistance in tumors. TCRdb fed the reads into MiXCR, producing one record per CDR3 protein. The table lists under 70,000 distinct CDR3 sequences, about 25% of them singletons. The source material was PBMCs, sampled after low-dose radiotherapy plus immunotherapy. These TCRs come from a male donor with prostate cancer. Both conserved end residues are part of each CDR3. The order of the fields is J gene, V gene, clone size, D gene, CDR3 DNA, CDR3 protein. The D gene is left open where the match is weak. Size tells how often a clone was seen (once, few, many) or the class of an expanded clone, and some rows leave it out.

J: TRBJ2-2
V: TRBV25-1
size: many
D: TRBD2
DNA: TGTGCCAGCAGTGAAGGGACTAGCGGAGGCACCGGGGAGCTGTTTTTT
CDR3: CASSEGTSGGTGELFF

J: TRBJ1-1
V: TRBV5-1
size: few
D: TRBD1
DNA: TGCGCCAGCAGCTTGCAGGGGGGCGGTCGGACTGAAGCTTTCTTT
CDR3: CASSLQGGGRTEAFF

J: TRBJ2-1
V: TRBV5-6
size: many
D: NA
DNA: TGTGCCAGCAGCCCCCGTGGGGTAAACAATGAGCAGTTCTTC
CDR3: CASSPRGVNNEQFF

J: TRBJ2-3
V: TRBV20-1
size: many
D: TRBD2
DNA: TGCAGTGCTAGAGGGGGACTAGCGGGGGGAGGCGGCACAGATACGCAGTATTTT
CDR3: CSARGGLAGGGGTDTQYF

J: TRBJ1-2
V: TRBV4-1
size: many
D: TRBD1
DNA: TGCGCCAGCAGCCAAGTAGGCATTATGGCAGGGGGAACTGGCTACACCTTC
CDR3: CASSQVGIMAGGTGYTF

J: TRBJ2-3
V: TRBV6-1
size: NA
D: TRBD2
DNA: TGTGCCAGCAGTGAACCCCCGGGGGGGCCGGATACGCAGTATTTT
CDR3: CASSEPPGGPDTQYF

J: TRBJ2-5
V: TRBV6-6
size: many
D: TRBD1
DNA: TGTGCCAGCAGTCCCCGGGACAGGGCCGAGGAGACCCAGTACTTC
CDR3: CASSPRDRAEETQYF

J: TRBJ2-7
V: TRBV19
size: many
D: TRBD1
DNA: TGTGCCAGTAGTAGGGGACAGGAATACTACGAGCAGTACTTC
CDR3: CASSRGQEYYEQYF

J: TRBJ2-7
V: TRBV4-2
size: many
D: NA
DNA: TGTGCCAGCAGCCAAGTCGCCCTTCAGCTCTCCTACGAGCAGTACTTC
CDR3: CASSQVALQLSYEQYF

J: TRBJ1-3
V: TRBV12-3/TRBV12-4
size: few
D: NA
DNA: TGTGCCAGCAGGTTGACAGTAAACTCTGGAAACACCATATATTTT
CDR3: CASRLTVNSGNTIYF

J: TRBJ1-1
V: TRBV12-3/TRBV12-4
size: many
D: NA
DNA: TGTGCCAGCAGTTTTGGGGTGGGGCAGGGTAACACTGAAGCTTTCTTT
CDR3: CASSFGVGQGNTEAFF

J: TRBJ2-2
V: TRBV9
size: few
D: TRBD2
DNA: TGTGCCAGCAGCGTAGAGCCCCTGCCTAGCGGGCTTTACACCGGGGAGCTGTTTTTT
CDR3: CASSVEPLPSGLYTGELFF

J: TRBJ2-2
V: TRBV12-5
size: many
D: TRBD1
DNA: TGTGCTAGTGGCTCAGGACAGGCGAACACCGGGGAGCTGTTTTTT
CDR3: CASGSGQANTGELFF

J: TRBJ1-4
V: TRBV7-9
size: many
D: TRBD1
DNA: TGTGCCAGCAGCTTATCTTCAGGGGGGAATGAAAAACTGTTTTTT
CDR3: CASSLSSGGNEKLFF

J: TRBJ2-1
V: TRBV4-2
size: NA
D: TRBD2
DNA: TGTGCCAGCAGCCAGGGCACTAGCGGGGGTTACAATGAGCAGTTCTTC
CDR3: CASSQGTSGGYNEQFF

J: TRBJ2-3
V: TRBV27
size: many
D: NA
DNA: TGTGCCAGCAGTACCCGACAGGAAACAAGAGATACGCAGTATTTT
CDR3: CASSTRQETRDTQYF

J: TRBJ2-3
V: TRBV5-1
size: NA
D: NA
DNA: TGCGCCAGAAGGCCAACCGGGGCAGGAAAAAGCACAGATACGCAGTATTTT
CDR3: CARRPTGAGKSTDTQYF

J: TRBJ2-3
V: TRBV19
size: NA
D: NA
DNA: TGTGCCAGTAGTACGACAGTGGGGTGGCCAGATACGCAGTATTTT
CDR3: CASSTTVGWPDTQYF

J: TRBJ2-7
V: TRBV29-1
size: NA
D: NA
DNA: TGCAGCGTTGAGGGGCAAACTTCCTACGAGCAGTACTTC
CDR3: CSVEGQTSYEQYF

J: TRBJ2-1
V: TRBV5-5
size: medium-sized
D: NA
DNA: TGTGCCAGCAGCTCCTCGGTGGCTCCAAATGAGCAGTTCTTC
CDR3: CASSSSVAPNEQFF

J: TRBJ2-3
V: TRBV28
size: many
D: TRBD2
DNA: TGTGCCAGCAGTTACCCGGGACTAGCGGGATTTGGTCCGCAGTATTTT
CDR3: CASSYPGLAGFGPQYF

J: TRBJ2-2
V: TRBV5-1
size: many
D: NA
DNA: TGCGCCAGCAGCTTGATGGGTGCCCCAGACACCGGGGAGCTGTTTTTT
CDR3: CASSLMGAPDTGELFF

J: TRBJ2-2
V: TRBV30
size: many
D: TRBD2
DNA: TGTGCCTGGAGTGTACGGGTCGGGGGGGCGGCCGGGGAGCTGTTTTTT
CDR3: CAWSVRVGGAAGELFF

J: TRBJ2-1
V: TRBV5-1
size: many
D: NA
DNA: TGCGCCAGCAGCTTGCGGGCCGGGACTCCGAATGAGCAGTTCTTC
CDR3: CASSLRAGTPNEQFF

J: TRBJ2-1
V: TRBV28
size: many
D: NA
DNA: TGTGCCAGCAGTCCAGGGACAGGGGGTTGGCTAGCGGGAGGTACTGAGCAGTTCTTC
CDR3: CASSPGTGGWLAGGTEQFF

J: TRBJ1-5
V: TRBV2
size: NA
D: TRBD1
DNA: TGTGCCAGCAGTAGGGACAGGGGATCTGGCAATCAGCCCCAGCATTTT
CDR3: CASSRDRGSGNQPQHF

J: TRBJ2-7
V: TRBV27
size: many
D: NA
DNA: TGTGCCAGCAGGACCCTGGACGGGTACGAGCAGTACTTC
CDR3: CASRTLDGYEQYF

J: TRBJ1-1
V: TRBV5-1
size: NA
D: TRBD1
DNA: TGCGCCAGCAGCTCAAGAGGACAGGGACCCACTGAAGCTTTCTTT
CDR3: CASSSRGQGPTEAFF

J: TRBJ1-5
V: TRBV5-4
size: many
D: NA
DNA: TGTGCCAGCAGCCCCATGGACGTTTATAGCAATCAGCCCCAGCATTTT
CDR3: CASSPMDVYSNQPQHF

J: TRBJ2-7
V: TRBV20-1
size: many
D: TRBD2
DNA: TGCAGTGCCACAACTAGCGGGAGTTACGAGCAGTACTTC
CDR3: CSATTSGSYEQYF

J: TRBJ2-2
V: TRBV3-1
size: many
D: TRBD2
DNA: TGTGCCAGCAGCCCCCCAAGGACTAGCGGGAGCGGGGAGCTGTTTTTT
CDR3: CASSPPRTSGSGELFF

J: TRBJ1-3
V: TRBV6-1
size: many
D: NA
DNA: TGTGCCAGCAGCCAGGATGGACACCGGATATATTTT
CDR3: CASSQDGHRIYF

J: TRBJ1-4
V: TRBV30
size: many
D: NA
DNA: TGTGCCTGGAGTGTTTCCCTCGGCAGGCGGAATGAAAAACTGTTTTTT
CDR3: CAWSVSLGRRNEKLFF

J: TRBJ2-2
V: TRBV6-2/TRBV6-3
size: NA
D: NA
DNA: NA
CDR3: CASSYSLAGGNTGELFFF

J: TRBJ2-2
V: TRBV6-1
size: many
D: TRBD2
DNA: TGTGCCAGCAGTGAAGCGCTTCGGGGGGCCGGGGAGCTGTTTTTT
CDR3: CASSEALRGAGELFF

J: TRBJ2-1
V: TRBV9
size: NA
D: NA
DNA: TGTGCCAGCAGCGTAGCGAGTTCTGAGCAGTTCTTC
CDR3: CASSVASSEQFF

J: TRBJ2-2
V: TRBV5-3
size: few
D: TRBD1
DNA: TGTGCCAGCAGCTTGGGTGGGCCGCAGGGGGCCGGGGAGCTGTTTTTT
CDR3: CASSLGGPQGAGELFF

J: TRBJ2-2
V: TRBV27
size: many
D: NA
DNA: TGTGCCAGCAGCCAAGTTAACACCGGGGAGCTGTTTTTT
CDR3: CASSQVNTGELFF

J: TRBJ1-2
V: TRBV18
size: many
D: NA
DNA: TGTGCCAGCTCTCCTCCCTTAGGGACATATGGCTACACCTTC
CDR3: CASSPPLGTYGYTF

J: TRBJ2-1
V: TRBV19
size: many
D: NA
DNA: TGTGCCAGTAGCCCGGAGAGGACTGGGAATTTGGAGCAGTTCTTC
CDR3: CASSPERTGNLEQFF

J: TRBJ2-2
V: TRBV5-4
size: many
D: NA
DNA: TGTGCCAGCAGCTTGGACGGACTGAACACCGGGGAGCTGTTTTTT
CDR3: CASSLDGLNTGELFF

J: TRBJ1-2
V: TRBV5-4
size: few
D: NA
DNA: TGTGCCAGCATCCTGAGGGGGATAGACTATGGCTACACCTTC
CDR3: CASILRGIDYGYTF

J: TRBJ2-3
V: TRBV6-2/TRBV6-3
size: many
D: NA
DNA: TGTGCCAGCAGTTACAATACCCCACAGGGTCCAGATACGCAGTATTTT
CDR3: CASSYNTPQGPDTQYF

J: TRBJ2-5
V: TRBV2
size: many
D: NA
DNA: TGTGCCAGCAGAGCCTGGGGCAGGGCGGGAGAGACCCAGTACTTC
CDR3: CASRAWGRAGETQYF

J: TRBJ2-1
V: TRBV7-2
size: NA
D: TRBD2
DNA: TGTGCCAGCAGCTTAGCTACTCGCGGGGGGCTGAACAATGAGAAGTTCTTC
CDR3: CASSLATRGGLNNEKFF

J: TRBJ2-1
V: TRBV6-5
size: many
D: TRBD1
DNA: TGTGCCAGCAGTTTGTGGGACAGGGTCGGCAATGAGCAGTTCTTC
CDR3: CASSLWDRVGNEQFF

J: TRBJ1-5
V: TRBV19
size: NA
D: NA
DNA: TGTGCCAGTAGTGGGTGGATAGACAATCAGCCCCAGCATTTT
CDR3: CASSGWIDNQPQHF

J: TRBJ2-7
V: TRBV14
size: NA
D: NA
DNA: TGTGCCAGCAGCCTCGGGCCATTCTACGAGCAGTACTTC
CDR3: CASSLGPFYEQYF

J: TRBJ2-3
V: TRBV5-1
size: many
D: TRBD2
DNA: TGCGCCAGCAGCTCGCTAGGGACTAGCGTCCCAGATACGCAGTATTTT
CDR3: CASSSLGTSVPDTQYF

J: TRBJ2-2
V: TRBV20-1
size: many
D: NA
DNA: TGCAGTGCTAGAGAACCTCTAAACACCGGGGAGCTGTTTTTT
CDR3: CSAREPLNTGELFF

J: TRBJ1-6
V: TRBV29-1
size: many
D: NA
DNA: TGCAGCGTTTCTGGGGACGAGAATTCACCCCTCCACTTT
CDR3: CSVSGDENSPLHF

J: TRBJ2-5
V: TRBV9
size: many
D: TRBD2
DNA: TGTGCCAGCAGCGACGGGACTAGCCAAGAGACCCAGTACTTC
CDR3: CASSDGTSQETQYF

J: TRBJ2-2
V: TRBV6-2/TRBV6-3
size: many
D: TRBD2
DNA: TGTGCCAGCAGTGGGGTGACTAGCGGGAGAGCCGGGGAGCTGTTTTTT
CDR3: CASSGVTSGRAGELFF

J: TRBJ2-7
V: TRBV7-2
size: many
D: TRBD1
DNA: TGTGCCAGCAGCTCGAACAGGGGGCGCCGGTACGAGCAGTACTTC
CDR3: CASSSNRGRRYEQYF

J: TRBJ2-7
V: TRBV28
size: many
D: TRBD2
DNA: TGTGCCAGCAGTCTGCCCTTAGCGGGGGGGGGCGAGCAGTACTTC
CDR3: CASSLPLAGGGEQYF

J: TRBJ1-5
V: TRBV20-1
size: many
D: NA
DNA: TGCAGTGCTAGAGTGGGGAAGCGAGGGAATAGCAATCAGCCCCAGCATTTT
CDR3: CSARVGKRGNSNQPQHF